The present TCR beta chain was sequenced within a study of Graves' ophthalmopathy and Graves' hyperthyroidism. Findings and caveats of the study: Between ophthalmopathy and stable hyperthyroidism, a 13-signature model drew a separation with 87.88% sensitivity and 75% to 82% specificity. This model predicted ophthalmopathy progression (sensitivity approximately 68%, specificity 72.22%).

The trim removed 4 bases at V and 0 bases at J, leaving 6 bases unmatched. CDR1 and CDR2 from the germline V gene are LNHDA and SQIVND (reference sequence). The CDR3 is 17 residues long. Amplified material comprised TCR beta CDR3 regions derived from RNA transcripts. First-round RT-PCR used HTBI primers; second-round multiplex PCR followed. In TCRdb, the multiplex PCR reads were re-called with MiXCR into one record per CDR3 protein. The table shows hundreds of thousands of distinct CDR3 sequences, with 20% to 25% occurring only once. Recruitment covered hyperthyroidism patients aged 18 to 65 whose new diagnosis was of under 2 months' duration. PBMCs came from more than 7.5 ml of fresh peripheral blood. This clonotype was counted many times. The antigen is unknown.

The sample consisted of peripheral blood. The chain is built from TRBV19 and TRBJ1-1, with 12 bases aligning to TRBD1. The receptor was derived from a young woman with stable Graves' hyperthyroidism. Some clones in this sample may be carry-over from other donors' samples. CDR3 nucleotides: TGTGCCAGTAGTACCGGGACAGGGGGCCCCATGAACACTGAAGCTTTCTTT. Its translation: CASSTGTGGPMNTEAFF.